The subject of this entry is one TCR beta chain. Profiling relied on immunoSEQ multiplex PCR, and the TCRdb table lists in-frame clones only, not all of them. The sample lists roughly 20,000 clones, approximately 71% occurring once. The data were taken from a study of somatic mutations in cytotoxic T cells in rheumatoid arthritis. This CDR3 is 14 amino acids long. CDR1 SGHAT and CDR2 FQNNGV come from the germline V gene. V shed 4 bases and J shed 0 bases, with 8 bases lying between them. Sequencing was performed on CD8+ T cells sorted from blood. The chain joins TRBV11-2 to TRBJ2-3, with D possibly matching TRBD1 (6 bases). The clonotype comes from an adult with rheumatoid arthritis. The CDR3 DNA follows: TGTGCCAGCAGCTCCACAGGGAGCACAGATACGCAGTATTTT. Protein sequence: CASSSTGSTDTQYF.